The 28 T cell receptor beta chains below all came from one sample that was sequenced in a study of vaccination effects on CD4 cells after COVID-19 (dated by TCRdb to between 2020 and 2023). These receptors' antigens are unknown. Libraries were constructed by the immunoSEQ multiplex PCR assay. The table comes from immuneACCESS by way of TCRdb, which keeps in-frame sequences with V and J called. Part of the clones is missing from these tables; in studies checked, under half for an unresolved V gene and the rest for unknown reasons. The table for this sample lists some 79,000 clones; around four fifths of them were counted only once. In total, the top ten clones hold 1.5% to 2% of the sample. The ViraFEST assay stimulated PBMC with viral peptide pools and then used TCR sequencing to identify antigen-specific CD4+ T cell clonotypes by expansion. After less than 13 days of culture, CD4+ T cells were isolated with the EasySep CD4+ T cell isolation kit.

The sample was CD4+ T cells from PBMCs cultured with HCoV-229E spike peptides, taken before COVID-19 vaccination. What the cell subset or site label conveys for this sample: HCoV-229E spike overlapping peptide pool stimulation. All receptors derive from a human donor who received a COVID-19 vaccine.

This chain connects TRBV7-2 to TRBJ1-3; D not resolved. Germline CDR1 reads SGHTA; CDR2 reads FQGNSA. The CDR3 consists of 13 residues. Trimming removed 3 bases from V and 1 base from J, with 4 bases in between. CDR3 sequence reads: CASSFVSGNTIYF. The CDR3 DNA follows: TGTGCCAGCAGCTTTGTGTCTGGAAACACCATATATTTT.

The gene calls are TRBV19 and TRBJ2-7, with D possibly matching TRBD1 (5 bases). Deletions cut 3 bases from V and 3 bases from J, with 12 bases between. Germline V gene lookup returns CDR1 LNHDA and CDR2 SQIVND (reference sequence). This CDR3 comprises 14 residues. This CDR3 is CASSMVQTVYEQYV. The CDR3 DNA reads TGTGCCAGTAGTATGGTTCAGACAGTCTACGAGCAGTACGTC.

V usage is TRBV7-2 and J usage is TRBJ1-4; a weak D match, TRBD1 (5 bases). V was shortened by 3 bases and J by 7 bases, with 12 bases between the two germline ends. Germline assignment: CDR1 SGHTA and CDR2 FQGNSA. This CDR3 contains 14 residues. The CDR3 DNA reads TGTGCCAGCAGCTTTGGGGGGGGGAGTGAAAAACTGTTTTTT. It yields the protein CASSFGGGSEKLFF.

This sequence joins TRBV6-6 and TRBJ2-7; D is possibly TRBD2 (5 bases). Trimming removed 6 bases from V and 2 bases from J, with 14 bases in between. CDR3 length: 14 amino acids. The germline V gene encodes CDR1 MNHNY and CDR2 SVGAGI (reference sequence). CDR3 coding DNA: TGTGCCAGCAGCGACGTGACCGGGGCCTACGAGCAGTACGTC. Translated: CASSDVTGAYEQYV.

This clone appeared a few times. The V call is TRBV5-6, the J call TRBJ1-5, with D perhaps TRBD1 (5 bases). V was cut by 1 base and J by 9 bases, with 14 bases left in between. CDR3 length: 14 residues. Germline V gene data show CDR1 as SGHDT and CDR2 as YYEEEE. CDR3 sequence reads: CASSLYGQSTPQHF. CDR3 nucleotides: TGTGCCAGCAGCTTGTACGGACAATCAACGCCCCAGCATTTT. Looking up the rest from reference TRBV5-6 and TRBJ1-5 gives the full variable domain: DAGVTQSPTHLIKTRGQQVTLRCSPKSGHDTVSWYQQALGQGPQFIFQYYEEEERQRGNFPDRFSGHQFPNYSSELNVNALLLGDSALYLCASSLYGQSTPQHFGDGTRLSIL.

This chain uses TRBV5-1 with TRBJ2-1; 7 nucleotides agree with TRBD2. Trimming removed 3 bases from V and 5 bases from J; junction bases left unmatched: 5. The germline CDR1 and CDR2 sequences are SGHRS and YFSETQ. There are 14 residues in the CDR3. The CDR3 is CASSSGGIDNEQFF. As DNA, the CDR3 is TGCGCCAGCAGCTCCGGGGGGATCGACAATGAGCAGTTCTTC.

The chain recombines TRBV4-1 with TRBJ2-3; D is ambiguous. Trimming cost V 1 base and J 1 base, with 18 bases left between them. The CDR3 extends over 18 amino acids. Germline-derived CDR1 and CDR2 are MGHRA and YSYEKL. CDR3: CASSQVVVPAIRTDTQYF. The CDR3 region has the DNA TGCGCCAGCAGCCAAGTGGTGGTCCCAGCAATTCGCACAGATACGCAGTATTTT.

This chain uses TRBV4-2 with TRBJ1-5, with D perhaps matching TRBD1 (5 bases). With 1 base removed from V and 1 base from J, the gap between germline ends came to 5 bases. Germline V lookup: CDR1 LGHNA, CDR2 YNFKEQ. This CDR3 is built from 14 residues. The CDR3 DNA follows: TGTGCCAGCAGCCAAGGGGGCAGCAATCAGCCCCAGCATTTT. Its protein is CASSQGGSNQPQHF.

The chain uses TRBV12-5 and TRBJ2-1, with no clear D. Germline values: CDR1 LGHNT, CDR2 FRNRAP. This CDR3 has 18 residues. V dropped 0 bases and J dropped 0 bases, with 15 bases sitting between them. For the CDR3, the DNA is TGTGCTAGTGGTTTGGTACCTGACGGACGAACCTCCTACAATGAGCAGTTCTTC. Translation: CASGLVPDGRTSYNEQFF.

This clone occurred a few times. The gene calls are TRBV11-2 and TRBJ1-1; 7 bases are shared with TRBD1. The trim removed 6 bases at V and 4 bases at J, leaving 5 bases unmatched. This CDR3 has 13 residues. The germline gives CDR1 SGHAT, CDR2 FQNNGV. In nucleotides, the CDR3 is TGTGCCAGCAGTCGCAGGGGGACCACTGAAGCTTTCTTT. Translation: CASSRRGTTEAFF.

The V call is TRBV5-1, the J call TRBJ2-3, with 10 bases matching TRBD1. Germline values: CDR1 SGHRS, CDR2 YFSETQ. This CDR3 region has 15 residues. V was clipped by 6 bases and J by 3 bases; unmatched bases: 7. The CDR3 here is CASTTDRGFTDTQYF. For the CDR3, the DNA is TGCGCCAGCACCACGGACAGGGGGTTTACAGATACGCAGTATTTT.

The chain combines TRBV21-1 with TRBJ1-3. TRBV21-1 is designated a pseudogene. This CDR3 region has 19 residues. CDR3 nucleotides: TGTGCCAGCAGCAAACCGTCCCAAGCCCGTGCAATCTCTGGAAACACCATATATTTT. It yields the protein CASSKPSQARAISGNTIYF.

In its sample, this clone was seen once. The chain combines TRBV6-1 with TRBJ1-1; D unresolved. The germline V gene encodes CDR1 MNHNS and CDR2 SASEGT. CDR3 length equals 14 residues. Between the trimmed V and J ends, which lost 1 base and 2 bases, there was a span of 8 bases. The CDR3 loop reads CASSEEGLNTEAFF. The CDR3 region has the DNA TGTGCCAGCAGTGAAGAAGGGTTAAACACTGAAGCTTTCTTT.

Here the CDR3 DNA reads TGTGCCAGCAGTACCAGTGGGGGGGTGGGTCGATTCTTC. It encodes CASSTSGGVGRFF. This chain uses TRBV2 with TRBJ2-1; 7 bases match TRBD2. V was clipped by 5 bases and J by 16 bases; unmatched bases: 14. The germline CDR1 and CDR2 sequences are SNHLY and FYNNEI. This CDR3 has 13 amino acids. Based on the CDR3 plus reference TRBV2 and TRBJ2-1, the full variable domain is EPEVTQTPSHQVTQMGQEVILRCVPISNHLYFYWYRQILGQKVEFLVSFYNNEISEKSEIFDDQFSVERPDGSNFTLKIRSTKLEDSAMYFCASSTSGGVGRFFGPGTRLTVL.

The J gene is TRBJ2-3, the V gene TRBV25-1; 8 bases are shared with TRBD1. Looked up from germline, CDR1 is MGHDK and CDR2 is SYGVNS. J was trimmed by 2 bases and V by 3 bases; bases with no gene match: 4. The CDR3 contains 15 residues. The CDR3 loop is CASSDAGGVTDTQYF. CDR3 DNA sequence: TGTGCCAGCAGTGATGCAGGGGGCGTCACAGATACGCAGTATTTT.

The CDR3 DNA follows: TGTGCCAGCAGCCAAGAAGGGTATCAGAAAGAGACCCAGTACTTC. Translation: CASSQEGYQKETQYF. The chain is built from TRBV3-1 (or the pseudogene TRBV3-2) and TRBJ2-5, with unresolved D. V was clipped by 0 bases and J by 3 bases, with 11 bases between them. Germline V CDR1 and CDR2: LGHDT, YNNKEL (reference sequence). This CDR3 comprises 15 residues.

This chain connects TRBV18 to TRBJ1-3, with D unclear. Looked up from germline, CDR1 is KGHSH and CDR2 is LQKENI. The V gene lost 3 bases and the J gene lost 3 bases, with 15 bases spanning the gap. This CDR3 has 16 residues. CDR3 protein: CASSPIDLLFGNTIYF. The CDR3, as DNA: TGTGCCAGCTCACCGATCGACCTTCTCTTTGGAAACACCATATATTTT.

V usage is TRBV11-2 and J usage is TRBJ1-4; 8 bases are shared with TRBD1. The V and J ends lost 2 bases and 4 bases, in that order; junction bases with no gene match: 6. The CDR3 has 16 residues. CDR1 and CDR2 (germline): SGHAT, FQNNGV. In DNA form, the CDR3 reads TGTGCCAGCAGCTTAAAACGGACAGGGTTTAATGAAAAACTGTTTTTT. Protein sequence: CASSLKRTGFNEKLFF.

The chain joins TRBV20-1 to TRBJ2-2; 7 bases fit TRBD2. The CDR3 covers 15 residues. Germline V gene data show CDR1 as DFQATT and CDR2 as SNEGSKA (reference sequence). J was trimmed by 1 base and V by 3 bases; bases with no gene match: 5. CDR3 in DNA: TGCAGTGCTAGTGTCGGGACTAAGAACACCGGGGAGCTGTTTTTT. Amino acids: CSASVGTKNTGELFF.

This clone has just a few counts. V gene TRBV10-2 combines with J gene TRBJ2-2, with TRBD1 matching over 7 bases. The V gene end was trimmed by 2 bases and the J gene end by 2 bases; junction bases not matched to a gene: 5. The CDR3 totals 16 residues. Germline V gives CDR1 WSHSY, CDR2 SAAADI. CDR3 in DNA: TGCGCCAGCAGTGAGAGACAGGGAATCAACACCGGGGAGCTGTTTTTT. Its protein product is CASSERQGINTGELFF.

V gene TRBV12-3 or TRBV12-4 combines with J gene TRBJ1-5; D unclear. V lost 3 bases and J 5 bases, leaving 8 bases between the germline ends. The CDR3 is made up of 13 amino acids. This CDR3 reads CASSLFKYQPQHF. The CDR3 DNA reads TGTGCCAGCAGTTTGTTTAAGTATCAGCCCCAGCATTTT.

CDR3 coding DNA: TGTGCCAGCAAAAACCGGGACAGCTATTCACCCCTCCACTTT. It translates to CASKNRDSYSPLHF. The V and J genes are TRBV6-5 and TRBJ1-6, with TRBD1 matching over 7 bases. The CDR3 extends over 14 amino acids. The V gene end was trimmed by 7 bases and the J gene end by 8 bases; junction bases not matched to a gene: 8. The germline V gene has CDR1 MNHEY and CDR2 SVGAGI.

V usage is TRBV19 and J usage is TRBJ1-1; weak D call: TRBD1 (6 bases). V was shortened by 11 bases and J by 1 base, with 20 bases between the two germline ends. Germline CDR1 and CDR2: LNHDA and SQIVND (reference sequence). The CDR3 is 15 amino acids. CDR3 nucleotides: TGTGCCTCCCAGACGGCAGGGGTACCGAACACTGAAGCTTTCTTT. Protein: CASQTAGVPNTEAFF. The variable domain in full, completed from reference TRBV19 and TRBJ1-1, reads DGGITQSPKYLFRKEGQNVTLSCEQNLNHDAMYWYRQDPGQGLRLIYYSQIVNDFQKGDIAEGYSVSREKKESFPLTVTSAQKNPTAFYLCASQTAGVPNTEAFFGQGTRLTVV.

Here the CDR3 DNA reads TGTGCCACCAGTGATCCAGGGGGAGCTAATGAAAAACTGTTTTTT. It specifies CATSDPGGANEKLFF. The gene calls are TRBV24-1 and TRBJ1-4; TRBD1 matches 7 bases. The length of the CDR3 is 15 residues. V lost 3 bases, J lost 3 bases, and 3 bases stayed unmatched. The germline gives CDR1 KGHDR, CDR2 SFDVKD.

The chain links TRBV5-1 to TRBJ1-1; TRBD1 matches 7 bases. This CDR3 spans 13 amino acids. From germline, CDR1 is SGHRS and CDR2 YFSETQ. After removal of 0 bases from V and 7 bases from J, the junction contained 3 bases not matched to a gene. CDR3 bases: TGCGCCAGCAGCTTGGAGGGGACAGATGAAGCTTTCTTT. Protein: CASSLEGTDEAFF.

This clone was seen a handful of times. The chain couples TRBV6-4 to TRBJ2-2; 9 bases fit TRBD1. V was clipped by 6 bases and J by 4 bases; unmatched bases: 3. Germline values: CDR1 MRHNA, CDR2 SNTAGT. This CDR3 is built from 14 residues. CDR3 in DNA: TGTGCCAGCAGGCTGACAGGGGGCACCGGGGAGCTGTTTTTT. This gives the protein CASRLTGGTGELFF.

Of note for this clone: The same CDR3 arises from other DNA sequences in this sample as well. The V and J genes are TRBV5-1 and TRBJ1-2; 7 bases are shared with TRBD1. The CDR3 length is 13 residues. V trimming: 0 bases; J trimming: 6 bases; junction bases outside the gene matches: 2. Per the germline V gene, CDR1 is SGHRS and CDR2 is YFSETQ. This chain's CDR3 is CASSLGQGDGYTF. For the CDR3, the DNA is TGCGCCAGCAGCTTGGGACAGGGAGATGGCTACACCTTC. The full variable domain, its missing parts supplied by reference TRBV5-1 and TRBJ1-2, is KAGVTQTPRYLIKTRGQQVTLSCSPISGHRSVSWYQQTPGQGLQFLFEYFSETQRNKGNFPGRFSGRQFSNSRSEMNVSTLELGDSALYLCASSLGQGDGYTFGSGTRLTVV.

The chain joins TRBV5-1 to TRBJ1-6; D is unresolved. The CDR3 totals 17 residues. V lost 0 bases and J lost 9, with 19 bases in between. CDR1 SGHRS and CDR2 YFSETQ come from the germline V gene. DNA for the CDR3: TGCGCCAGCAGCTTGGGGTCGGCAGGCTTATTGAGTTCACCCCTCCACTTT. Residues: CASSLGSAGLLSSPLHF.